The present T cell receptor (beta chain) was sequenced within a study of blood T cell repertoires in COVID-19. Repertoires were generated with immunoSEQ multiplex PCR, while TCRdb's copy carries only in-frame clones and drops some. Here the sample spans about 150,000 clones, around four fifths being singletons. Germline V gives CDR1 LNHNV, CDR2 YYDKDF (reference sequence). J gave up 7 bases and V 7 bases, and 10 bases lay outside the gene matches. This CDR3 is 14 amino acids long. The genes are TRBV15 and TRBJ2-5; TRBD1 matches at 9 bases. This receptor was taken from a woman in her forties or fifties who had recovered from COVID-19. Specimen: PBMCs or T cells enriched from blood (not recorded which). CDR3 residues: CATIRDRDVGTQYF. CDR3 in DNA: TGTGCCACCATCCGGGACAGGGATGTTGGGACCCAGTACTTC.